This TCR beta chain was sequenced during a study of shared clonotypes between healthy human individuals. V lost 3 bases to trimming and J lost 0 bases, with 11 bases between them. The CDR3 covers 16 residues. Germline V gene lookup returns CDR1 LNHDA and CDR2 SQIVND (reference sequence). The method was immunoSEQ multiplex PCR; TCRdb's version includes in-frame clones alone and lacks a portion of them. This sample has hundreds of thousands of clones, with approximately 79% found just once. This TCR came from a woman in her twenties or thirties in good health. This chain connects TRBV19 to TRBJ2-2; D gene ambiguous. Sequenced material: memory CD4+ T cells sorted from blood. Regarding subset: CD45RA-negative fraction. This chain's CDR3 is CASSIFPSANTGELFF. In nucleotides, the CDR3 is TGTGCCAGTAGTATTTTCCCTTCAGCGAACACCGGGGAGCTGTTTTTT.